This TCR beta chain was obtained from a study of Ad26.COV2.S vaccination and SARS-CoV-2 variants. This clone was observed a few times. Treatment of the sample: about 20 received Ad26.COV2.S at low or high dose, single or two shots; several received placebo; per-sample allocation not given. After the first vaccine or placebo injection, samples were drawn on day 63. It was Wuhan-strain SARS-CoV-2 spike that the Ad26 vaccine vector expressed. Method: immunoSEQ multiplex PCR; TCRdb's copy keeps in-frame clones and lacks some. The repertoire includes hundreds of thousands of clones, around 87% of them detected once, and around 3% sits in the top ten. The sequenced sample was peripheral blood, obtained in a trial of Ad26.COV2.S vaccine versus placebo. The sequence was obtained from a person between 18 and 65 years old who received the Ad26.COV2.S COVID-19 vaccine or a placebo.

Written as DNA, the CDR3 is TGTGCCAGCAGTTACTTGGGCAGACGTGAGCAGTTCTTC. Amino acids: CASSYLGRREQFF. This sequence joins TRBV6-2 or TRBV6-3 and TRBJ2-1, with D unresolved. With 1 base removed from V and 9 bases from J, the gap between germline ends came to 10 bases. Germline CDR1 reads MNHEY; CDR2 reads SVGEGT. This CDR3 has 13 amino acids.